One TCR beta chain is described in this entry. TCRdb keeps only in-frame clones here, not all; method: immunoSEQ multiplex PCR. Found here are about 210,000 clones, roughly 84% of them singletons; the top ten hold under 4%. The data are from a study of blood T cell repertoires in COVID-19. Study-level background: PBMCs, B-cell-depleted T cells, or T cells were the source of the cDNA or gDNA that made up the material.

During the 2 weeks before they entered the study, exposed participants had met someone with a PCR-confirmed or clinician-diagnosed COVID-19 case. The receptor comes from a woman in her twenties or thirties who had been exposed to COVID-19. Material: PBMCs or T cells enriched from blood (not recorded which).

CDR3 nucleotide sequence: TGTGCCAGCAGCCAAGATTTTTCCGGGGGGGCTGGAGAGACCCAGTACTTC. Encoded protein: CASSQDFSGGAGETQYF. The chain recombines TRBV3-1 (or the pseudogene TRBV3-2) with TRBJ2-5; 8 bases line up with TRBD2. Germline loops: CDR1 LGHDT, CDR2 YNNKEL (reference sequence). The V gene end was trimmed by 0 bases and the J gene end by 4 bases; junction bases not matched to a gene: 10. The CDR3 contains 17 residues.